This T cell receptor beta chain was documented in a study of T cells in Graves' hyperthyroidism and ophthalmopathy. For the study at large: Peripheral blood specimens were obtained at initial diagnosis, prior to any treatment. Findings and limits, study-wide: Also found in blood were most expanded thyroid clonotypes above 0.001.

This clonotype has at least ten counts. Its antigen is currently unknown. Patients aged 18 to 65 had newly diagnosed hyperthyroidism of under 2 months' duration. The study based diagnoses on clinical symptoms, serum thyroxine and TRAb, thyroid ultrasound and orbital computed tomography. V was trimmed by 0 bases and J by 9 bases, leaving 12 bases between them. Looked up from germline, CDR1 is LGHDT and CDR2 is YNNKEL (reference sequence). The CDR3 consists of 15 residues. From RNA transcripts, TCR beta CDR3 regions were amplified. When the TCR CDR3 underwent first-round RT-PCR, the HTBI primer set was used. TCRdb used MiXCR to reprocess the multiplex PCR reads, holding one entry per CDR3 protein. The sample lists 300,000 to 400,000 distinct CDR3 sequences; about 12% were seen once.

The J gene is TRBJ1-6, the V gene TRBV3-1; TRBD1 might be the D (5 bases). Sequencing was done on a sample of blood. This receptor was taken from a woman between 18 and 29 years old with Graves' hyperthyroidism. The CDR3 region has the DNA TGTGCCAGCAGCCAAGATCCGGGCAGGGCTTCACCCCTCCACTTT. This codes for CASSQDPGRASPLHF.